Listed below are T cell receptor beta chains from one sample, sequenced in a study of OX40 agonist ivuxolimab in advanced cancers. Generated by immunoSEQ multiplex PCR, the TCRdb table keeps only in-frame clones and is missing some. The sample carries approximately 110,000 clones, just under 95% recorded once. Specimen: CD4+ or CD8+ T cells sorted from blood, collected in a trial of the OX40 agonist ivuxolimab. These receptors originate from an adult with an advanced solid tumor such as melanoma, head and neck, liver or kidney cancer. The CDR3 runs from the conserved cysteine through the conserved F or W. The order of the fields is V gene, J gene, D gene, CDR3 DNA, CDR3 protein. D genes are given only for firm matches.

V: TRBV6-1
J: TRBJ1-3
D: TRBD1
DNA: TGTGCCAGCAGCGGACAGGGTAACTCTGGAAACACCATATATTTT
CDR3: CASSGQGNSGNTIYF

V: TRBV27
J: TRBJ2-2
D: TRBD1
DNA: TGTGCCAGCAGTTTTGACAGGGACAGGGGGGAGCTGTTTTTT
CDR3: CASSFDRDRGELFF

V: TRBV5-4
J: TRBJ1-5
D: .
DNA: TGTGCCAGCAGCTTTTTAAATCAGCCCCAGCATTTT
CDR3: CASSFLNQPQHF

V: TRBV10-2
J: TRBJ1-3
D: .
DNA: TGCGCCAGTATGACACCGCTCTCTGGAAACACCATATATTTT
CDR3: CASMTPLSGNTIYF

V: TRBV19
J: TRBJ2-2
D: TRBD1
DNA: TGTGCCAGTAGTAGCACAGGGGGAACCGGGGAGCTGTTTTTT
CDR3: CASSSTGGTGELFF

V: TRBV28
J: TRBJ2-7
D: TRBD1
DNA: TGTGCCAGCAGTTTGTGGGGGACAGGGGGCTACGAGCAGTACTTC
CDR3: CASSLWGTGGYEQYF

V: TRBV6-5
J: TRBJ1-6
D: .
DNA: TGTGCCAGCAGTTACTCGATCTCGGTGCAAAGCTCACCCCTCCACTTT
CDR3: CASSYSISVQSSPLHF

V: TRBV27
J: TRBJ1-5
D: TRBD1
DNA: TGTGCCAGCAGTCCCGACCGGGACAGGGGCAATCAGCCCCAGCATTTT
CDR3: CASSPDRDRGNQPQHF

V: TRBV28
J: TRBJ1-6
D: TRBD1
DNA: TGTGCCAGCAGCGCAGGGGGTCAACCCCTCCACTTT
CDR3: CASSAGGQPLHF

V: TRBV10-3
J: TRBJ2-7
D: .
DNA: TGTGCCATCAGTGGTCCAGTACAACCCTACGAGCAGTACTTC
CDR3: CAISGPVQPYEQYF

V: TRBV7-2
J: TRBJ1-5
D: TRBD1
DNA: TGTGCCAGCAGCCTTTGGGTCCGGGACTCAGGGGGACAGCCCCAGCATTTT
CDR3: CASSLWVRDSGGQPQHF

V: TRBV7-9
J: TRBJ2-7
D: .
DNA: TGTGCCAGCAGCTTAGCAGGGGCCCTCTCCTACGAGCAGTACTTC
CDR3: CASSLAGALSYEQYF

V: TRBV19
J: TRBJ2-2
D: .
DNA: TGTGCCAGTAGTATAGGTGTTAGCTGGCCCGGGGAGCTGTTTTTT
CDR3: CASSIGVSWPGELFF

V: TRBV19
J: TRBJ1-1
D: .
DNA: TGTGCCAGTAGTTCAAGACTGCACCCTAACACTGAAGCTTTCTTT
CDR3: CASSSRLHPNTEAFF

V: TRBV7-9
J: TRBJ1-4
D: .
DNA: TGTGCCAGCAGCCGTCTGGGCGTTAATGAAAAACTGTTTTTT
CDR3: CASSRLGVNEKLFF